This TCR beta chain was sequenced for a study of response to subunit inactivated influenza vaccine. TCRdb independently ran MiXCR on the RT-PCR reads; one entry per CDR3 protein. The sample consists of roughly 460,000 distinct CDR3 sequences, roughly 11% of them appearing once. Findings and limits, study-wide: Authors suggested that a seasonal influenza vaccination recruits few new T cells each time.

This clonotype has a count of ten or more. Its antigen is not known. Unmatched junction bases numbered 3, after V lost 4 bases and J lost 3 bases. The germline V gene encodes CDR1 SGHRS and CDR2 YFSETQ. The CDR3 is made up of 13 amino acids. The origin of this receptor is a man aged 50-60 years who received an inactivated influenza vaccine. The material sequenced was PBMCs from blood, taken more than 35 days after vaccination. J is TRBJ2-5 and V is TRBV5-1; the match to TRBD1 covers 7 bases. CDR3 region: CASSHGTEETQYF. DNA for the CDR3: TGCGCCAGCAGCCACGGGACAGAAGAGACCCAGTACTTC.